The present T cell receptor (beta chain) was sequenced within a study of metastatic and nonmetastatic thyroid tumors. The wider study: Malignant and benign thyroid patients had repertoires compared in peripheral blood and tumor or nodule tissue.

MiXCR re-clonotyped the PCR reads for TCRdb. The sample yields roughly 58,000 clones, 4% to 4.5% seen once. All patients reached thyroid surgery having received no treatment beforehand. The CDR3 covers 14 residues. V lost 1 base and J lost 9, with 10 bases in between. CDR1 SNHLY and CDR2 FYNNEI come from the germline V gene. Sequences were obtained from blood. This chain uses TRBV2 with TRBJ1-6, with D hard to call. The receptor was derived from a female donor with papillary thyroid cancer or a benign thyroid nodule (not recorded which). Some clones in this sample may be carry-over from other donors' samples. The CDR3 region is CASSEEGIGSPLHF. The CDR3 coding sequence is TGTGCCAGCAGTGAAGAGGGAATCGGTTCACCCCTCCACTTT.